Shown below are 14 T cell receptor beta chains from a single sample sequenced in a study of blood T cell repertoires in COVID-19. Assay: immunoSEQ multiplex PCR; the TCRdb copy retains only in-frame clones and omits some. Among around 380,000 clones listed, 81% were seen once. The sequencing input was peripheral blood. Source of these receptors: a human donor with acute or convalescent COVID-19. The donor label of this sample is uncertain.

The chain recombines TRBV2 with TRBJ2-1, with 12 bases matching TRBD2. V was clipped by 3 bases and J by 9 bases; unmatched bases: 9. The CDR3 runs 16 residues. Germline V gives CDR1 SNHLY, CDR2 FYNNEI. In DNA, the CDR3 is TGTGCCAGCAGTGATCGGGGGACTAGCGGGTTGGGTGAGCAGTTCTTC. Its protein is CASSDRGTSGLGEQFF.

CDR3 coding DNA: TGTGCCAGCAGCGCGACTAGCGGGGAGTACGAGACCCAGTACTTC. Amino acids: CASSATSGEYETQYF. V is TRBV5-4 and J is TRBJ2-5; TRBD2 aligns across 11 bases. After removal of 4 bases from V and 5 bases from J, the junction contained 7 bases not matched to a gene. The CDR3 runs 15 residues. The germline V gene encodes CDR1 SGHNT and CDR2 YYREEE (reference sequence).

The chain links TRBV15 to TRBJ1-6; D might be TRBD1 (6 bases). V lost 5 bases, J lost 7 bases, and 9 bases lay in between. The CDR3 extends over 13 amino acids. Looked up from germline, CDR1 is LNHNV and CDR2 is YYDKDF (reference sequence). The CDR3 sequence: CATSGTGNSPLHF. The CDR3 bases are TGTGCCACCAGCGGCACAGGGAATTCACCCCTCCACTTT.

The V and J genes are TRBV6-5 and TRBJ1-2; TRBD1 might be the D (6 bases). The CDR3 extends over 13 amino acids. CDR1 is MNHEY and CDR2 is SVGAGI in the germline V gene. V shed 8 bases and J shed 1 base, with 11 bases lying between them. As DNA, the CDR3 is TGTGCCAGCCAAGGGGGTGGTAACTATGGCTACACCTTC. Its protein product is CASQGGGNYGYTF.

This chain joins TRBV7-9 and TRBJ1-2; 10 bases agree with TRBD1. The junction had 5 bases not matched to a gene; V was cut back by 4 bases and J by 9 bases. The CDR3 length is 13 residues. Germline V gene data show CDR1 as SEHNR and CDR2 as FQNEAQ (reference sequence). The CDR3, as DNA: TGTGCCAGCAGCTATGGGACAGGGGACAGCTACACCTTC. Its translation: CASSYGTGDSYTF.

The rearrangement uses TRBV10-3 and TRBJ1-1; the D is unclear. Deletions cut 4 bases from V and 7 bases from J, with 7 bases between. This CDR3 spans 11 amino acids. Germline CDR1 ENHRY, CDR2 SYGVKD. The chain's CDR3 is CAISAEFEAFF. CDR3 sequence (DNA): TGTGCCATCAGTGCAGAATTTGAAGCTTTCTTT.

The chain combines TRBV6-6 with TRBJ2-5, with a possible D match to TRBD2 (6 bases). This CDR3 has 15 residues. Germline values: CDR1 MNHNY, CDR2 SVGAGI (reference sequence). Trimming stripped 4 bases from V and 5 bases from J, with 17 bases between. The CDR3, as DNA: TGTGCCAGCAGTTCCTCGTCGACTAGGGGTGAGACCCAGTACTTC. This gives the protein CASSSSSTRGETQYF.

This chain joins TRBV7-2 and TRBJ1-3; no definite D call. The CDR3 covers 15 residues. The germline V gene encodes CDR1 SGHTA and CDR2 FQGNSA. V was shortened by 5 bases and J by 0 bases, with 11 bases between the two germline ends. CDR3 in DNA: TGTGCCAGCAGCAAACAGCCAAGCTCTGGAAACACCATATATTTT. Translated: CASSKQPSSGNTIYF.

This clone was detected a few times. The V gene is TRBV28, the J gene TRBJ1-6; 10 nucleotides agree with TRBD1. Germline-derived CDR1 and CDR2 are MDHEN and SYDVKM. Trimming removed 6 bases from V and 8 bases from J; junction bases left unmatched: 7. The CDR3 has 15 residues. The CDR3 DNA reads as TGTGCCAGCAGGACAGGGGGCCTCCTTTATTCACCCCTCCACTTT. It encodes CASRTGGLLYSPLHF.

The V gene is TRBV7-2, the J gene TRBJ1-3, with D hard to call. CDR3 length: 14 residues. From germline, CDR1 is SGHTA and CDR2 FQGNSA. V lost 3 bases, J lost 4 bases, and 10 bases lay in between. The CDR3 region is CASSFISLGNTIYF. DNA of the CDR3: TGTGCCAGCAGCTTTATTAGCCTCGGAAACACCATATATTTT.

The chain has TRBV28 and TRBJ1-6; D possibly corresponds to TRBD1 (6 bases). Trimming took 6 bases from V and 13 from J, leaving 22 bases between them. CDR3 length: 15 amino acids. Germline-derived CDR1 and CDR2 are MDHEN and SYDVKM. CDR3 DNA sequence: TGTGCCAGCAGGCCACGAGACAGGTCAGCGGGGCCCCTCCACTTT. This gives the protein CASRPRDRSAGPLHF.

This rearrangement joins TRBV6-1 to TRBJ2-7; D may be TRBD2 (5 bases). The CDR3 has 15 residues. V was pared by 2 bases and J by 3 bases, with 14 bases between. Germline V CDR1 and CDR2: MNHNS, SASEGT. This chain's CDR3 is CASSEYFGRGYEQYF. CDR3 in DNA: TGTGCCAGCAGTGAATACTTCGGTCGGGGCTACGAGCAGTACTTC.

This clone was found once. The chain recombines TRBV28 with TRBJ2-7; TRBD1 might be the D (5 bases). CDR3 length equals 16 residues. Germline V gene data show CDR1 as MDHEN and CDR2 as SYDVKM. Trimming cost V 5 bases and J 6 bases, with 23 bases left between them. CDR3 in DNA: TGTGCCAGCAGTACCCTCCAGGGCCCGCTAAACTCCGAGCAGTACTTC. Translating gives CASSTLQGPLNSEQYF.

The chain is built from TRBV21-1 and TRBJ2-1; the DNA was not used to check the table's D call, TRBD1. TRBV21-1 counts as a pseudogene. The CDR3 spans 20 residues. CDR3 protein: CASSSTIGYRGTFSYNEQFF. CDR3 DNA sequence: TGTGCCAGCAGCTCTACAATCGGGTACAGGGGAACCTTCTCCTACAATGAGCAGTTCTTC.